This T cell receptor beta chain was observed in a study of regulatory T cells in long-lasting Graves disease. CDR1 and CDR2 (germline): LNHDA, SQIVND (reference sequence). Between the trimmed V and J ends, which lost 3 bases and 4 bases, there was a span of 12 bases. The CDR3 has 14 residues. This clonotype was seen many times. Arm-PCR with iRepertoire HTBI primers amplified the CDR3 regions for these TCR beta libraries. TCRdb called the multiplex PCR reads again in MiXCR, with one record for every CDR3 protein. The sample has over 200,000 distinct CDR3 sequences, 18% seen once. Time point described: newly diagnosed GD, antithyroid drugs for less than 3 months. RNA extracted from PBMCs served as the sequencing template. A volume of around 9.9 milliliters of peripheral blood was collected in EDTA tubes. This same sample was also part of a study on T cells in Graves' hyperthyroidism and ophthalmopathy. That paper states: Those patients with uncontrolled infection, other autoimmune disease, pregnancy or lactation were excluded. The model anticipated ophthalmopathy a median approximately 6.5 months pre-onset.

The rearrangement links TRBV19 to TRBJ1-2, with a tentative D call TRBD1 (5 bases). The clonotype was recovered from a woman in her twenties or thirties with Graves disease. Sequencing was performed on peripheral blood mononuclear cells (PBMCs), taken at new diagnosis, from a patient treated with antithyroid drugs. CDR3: CASSMSGKAYGYTF. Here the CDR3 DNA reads TGTGCCAGTAGTATGTCAGGGAAGGCCTATGGCTACACCTTC. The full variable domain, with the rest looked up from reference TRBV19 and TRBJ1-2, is DGGITQSPKYLFRKEGQNVTLSCEQNLNHDAMYWYRQDPGQGLRLIYYSQIVNDFQKGDIAEGYSVSREKKESFPLTVTSAQKNPTAFYLCASSMSGKAYGYTFGSGTRLTVV.